These 23 T cell receptor beta chains were sequenced from one sample in a study of response to subunit inactivated influenza vaccine. TCRdb independently ran MiXCR on the RT-PCR reads; one entry per CDR3 protein. The sample consists of approximately 200,000 distinct CDR3 sequences, over 13% of them appearing once. The source material was CD8+ T cells sorted from PBMCs, sampled 4 to 6 days after vaccination. These receptors were obtained from a man aged 45-65 years who received an inactivated influenza vaccine.

CDR3 amino acids: CASSRSEQFF. CDR3 DNA: TGTGCCAGCAGCAGGAGCGAGCAGTTCTTC. The chain couples TRBV7-9 to TRBJ2-1; D uncertain. Germline loops: CDR1 SEHNR, CDR2 FQNEAQ (reference sequence). The CDR3 loop spans 10 amino acids. The V end lost 5 bases, the J end lost 10 bases, and 6 bases lay between the germline ends. Combining the CDR3 with reference TRBV7-9 and TRBJ2-1 gives the whole variable domain DTGVSQNPRHKITKRGQNVTFRCDPISEHNRLYWYRQTLGQGPEFLTYFQNEAQLEKSRLLSDRFSAERPKGSFSTLEIQRTEQGDSAMYLCASSRSEQFFGPGTRLTVL.

This clonotype was observed many times. This chain links TRBV12-3 or TRBV12-4 with TRBJ1-1; D gene ambiguous. The V gene lost 5 bases and the J gene lost 0 bases, with 7 bases spanning the gap. This CDR3 has 13 amino acids. CDR3 nucleotides: TGTGCCAGCAGTCCTGGGATGAACACTGAAGCTTTCTTT. It encodes CASSPGMNTEAFF.

This clonotype has just a few counts. This rearrangement joins TRBV21-1 to TRBJ1-1; the D segment call TRBD1 is taken from the table without a DNA check. TRBV21-1 represents a pseudogene. This CDR3 is 20 amino acids long. The CDR3 reads CASSKWGMTWPGGVNTEAFF. The CDR3 DNA follows: TGTGCCAGCAGCAAATGGGGTATGACCTGGCCAGGGGGCGTGAACACTGAAGCTTTCTTT.

This clonotype was detected only a few times. The chain has TRBV6-2 or TRBV6-3 and TRBJ2-4; D remains ambiguous. This CDR3 is 12 amino acids long. V lost 2 bases to trimming and J lost 7 bases, with 6 bases between them. The germline gives CDR1 MNHEY, CDR2 SVGEGT. The CDR3 nucleotides read TGTGCCAGCAGTTACGGGGTTAACATTCAGTACTTC. Protein product: CASSYGVNIQYF.

V gene TRBV28 combines with J gene TRBJ2-7; tentatively, D is TRBD2 (5 bases). Per germline, CDR1 MDHEN and CDR2 SYDVKM. The CDR3 contains 14 residues. With 4 bases removed from V and 1 base from J, the gap between germline ends came to 11 bases. CDR3 residues: CASSSAPGSYEQYF. DNA for the CDR3: TGTGCCAGCAGTTCAGCTCCGGGATCCTACGAGCAGTACTTC. Filled out from reference TRBV28 and TRBJ2-7, the complete variable domain reads DVKVTQSSRYLVKRTGEKVFLECVQDMDHENMFWYRQDPGLGLRLIYFSYDVKMKEKGDIPEGYSVSREKKERFSLILESASTNQTSMYLCASSSAPGSYEQYFGPGTRLTVT.

The rearrangement uses TRBV7-9 and TRBJ1-2, with 9 bases identical to TRBD1. CDR3 length: 15 amino acids. CDR1 SEHNR and CDR2 FQNEAQ come from the germline V gene (reference sequence). V shed 5 bases, J shed 2 bases, and the junction held 6 bases outside the gene matches. CDR3 DNA: TGTGCCAGCAGCCCCTCGACAGGGGGAAACTATGGCTACACCTTC. Translating gives CASSPSTGGNYGYTF.

CDR3 nucleotide sequence: TGTGCCAGCAGGCAGGGACTAGCGGGGGACTCCTACAATGAGCAGTTCTTC. It yields the protein CASRQGLAGDSYNEQFF. The chain employs TRBV7-8 and TRBJ2-1; 14 nucleotides match TRBD2. Germline V gene lookup returns CDR1 SGHVS and CDR2 FQNEAQ. The CDR3 totals 17 residues. V trimming: 6 bases; J trimming: 0 bases; junction bases outside the gene matches: 4.

The V call is TRBV6-2 or TRBV6-3, the J call TRBJ2-5; 13 nucleotides line up with TRBD2. The CDR3 has 18 amino acids. The germline V gene encodes CDR1 MNHEY and CDR2 SVGEGT. The ends lost 0 bases at V and 1 base at J; junction bases unmatched: 5. CDR3 amino acids: CASSYSGLAGDTQETQYF. CDR3 DNA: TGTGCCAGCAGTTACTCCGGACTAGCGGGGGATACCCAAGAGACCCAGTACTTC.

This clonotype was observed a handful of times. The J gene is TRBJ2-5, the V gene TRBV28; 8 bases line up with TRBD1. V lost 3 bases and J lost 2; bases outside the gene matches: 5. This CDR3 is built from 15 residues. Looked up from germline, CDR1 is MDHEN and CDR2 is SYDVKM. CDR3: CASSFRGRLQETQYF. The CDR3, as DNA: TGTGCCAGCAGTTTCAGGGGGCGGCTACAAGAGACCCAGTACTTC.

This clonotype was seen at least ten times. V usage is TRBV4-3 and J usage is TRBJ2-1; D remains unclear. Trimming took off 3 bases at V and 4 bases at J, with 10 bases between the two ends. The CDR3 length is 14 residues. Germline loops: CDR1 LGHNA, CDR2 YSLEER. In DNA form, the CDR3 reads TGCGCCAGCAGCCAGACGGACGGGTACAATGAGCAGTTCTTC. Its protein product is CASSQTDGYNEQFF.

The chain recombines TRBV4-1 with TRBJ1-2; D possibly corresponds to TRBD1 (5 bases). Trimming removed 5 bases at V and 3 bases at J, with 16 bases between. The CDR3 is made up of 15 amino acids. In germline, CDR1 is MGHRA, CDR2 YSYEKL. The CDR3 loop reads CASSSFTRGDYGYTF. CDR3 DNA sequence: TGCGCCAGCAGCTCCTTCACACGAGGGGACTATGGCTACACCTTC.

The chain couples TRBV4-1 to TRBJ1-6; D possibly corresponds to TRBD1 (5 bases). This CDR3 has 16 residues. V was shortened by 4 bases and J by 4 bases, with 14 bases between the two germline ends. Germline values: CDR1 MGHRA, CDR2 YSYEKL. The CDR3 sequence is CASSRQGQGYNSPLHF. The CDR3 DNA sequence: TGCGCCAGCAGCCGTCAGGGCCAAGGGTATAATTCACCCCTCCACTTT.

This clonotype was detected only a few times. This sequence joins TRBV5-1 and TRBJ2-3; 9 bases are shared with TRBD2. The CDR3 contains 16 residues. The junction had 5 bases not matched to a gene; V was cut back by 1 base and J by 2 bases. Germline V lookup: CDR1 SGHRS, CDR2 YFSETQ. CDR3 region: CASSLSGLAVTDTQYF. The CDR3 DNA sequence: TGCGCCAGCAGCTTGTCGGGACTAGCCGTCACAGATACGCAGTATTTT. Supplemented by reference TRBV5-1 and TRBJ2-3, the full variable domain reads KAGVTQTPRYLIKTRGQQVTLSCSPISGHRSVSWYQQTPGQGLQFLFEYFSETQRNKGNFPGRFSGRQFSNSRSEMNVSTLELGDSALYLCASSLSGLAVTDTQYFGPGTRLTVL.

This CDR3 reads CASSFHYNEQFF. The CDR3 DNA reads as TGTGCCAGCAGTTTTCACTACAATGAGCAGTTCTTC. V gene TRBV28 combines with J gene TRBJ2-1; no clear D gene. CDR1 is MDHEN, CDR2 SYDVKM, per germline. The CDR3 runs 12 residues. V shed 3 bases and J shed 3 bases, with 3 bases lying between them.

This chain joins TRBV7-6 and TRBJ2-7, with a tentative D call TRBD2 (6 bases). The CDR3 contains 16 residues. Between the trimmed V and J ends, which lost 4 bases and 2 bases, there was a span of 18 bases. CDR1 and CDR2 from the germline V gene are SGHVS and FNYEAQ. Here the CDR3 DNA reads TGTGCCAGCAGCTCCCTGCTGGGCGGGGCGACCTACGAGCAGTACTTC. Its protein product is CASSSLLGGATYEQYF.

This clonotype came up a few times. The chain links TRBV28 to TRBJ2-7; D is unresolved. Germline V gives CDR1 MDHEN, CDR2 SYDVKM. The V and J ends lost 6 bases and 2 bases respectively, with 17 bases between them. There are 15 residues in the CDR3. CDR3 sequence (DNA): TGTGCCAGCAGGCTCAATACACTCTTCGCCTACGAGCAGTACTTC. It yields the protein CASRLNTLFAYEQYF.

In this sample, this clonotype turned up a few times. This chain connects TRBV29-1 to TRBJ2-3; 8 nucleotides line up with TRBD1. Germline V CDR1 and CDR2: SQVTM, ANQGSEA. The CDR3 length is 13 residues. The V segment lost 1 base and the J segment 7 bases; nucleotides outside the gene matches: 4. In nucleotides, the CDR3 is TGCAGCGTTGAAGGCCAGGGGGCGAATACGCAGTATTTT. Its protein is CSVEGQGANTQYF.

The chain couples TRBV5-7 to TRBJ2-3, with 9 positions matching TRBD2. TRBV5-7 qualifies as an ORF whose function is uncertain. CDR3 size: 14 residues. V shed 3 bases and J 4 bases; nucleotides not matched to a gene: 3. In DNA form, the CDR3 reads TGTGCCAGCAGCTCGGGACTAGCCGCAGATACGCAGTATTTT. This gives the protein CASSSGLAADTQYF.

The chain recombines TRBV9 with TRBJ2-3; tentatively, D is TRBD2 (5 bases). Trimming shortened V by 0 bases and J by 4 bases, and 12 bases separated the two germline ends. This CDR3 comprises 15 residues. The germline CDR1 and CDR2 sequences are SGDLS and YYNGEE. DNA of the CDR3: TGTGCCAGCAGCGTAGGCGGGCAGAGGGCAGATACGCAGTATTTT. Translating gives CASSVGGQRADTQYF.

This clonotype was detected only a few times. V gene TRBV6-2 or TRBV6-3 combines with J gene TRBJ2-7; TRBD2 matches 10 bases. The V gene end was trimmed by 0 bases and the J gene end by 2 bases; junction bases not matched to a gene: 13. The CDR3 contains 19 residues. From germline, CDR1 is MNHEY and CDR2 SVGEGT. The CDR3 spells CASSYSIGIVAGGTYEQYF. The CDR3 region has the DNA TGTGCCAGCAGTTACTCGATCGGCATTGTAGCGGGAGGAACCTACGAGCAGTACTTC.

The chain joins TRBV28 to TRBJ2-3; 8 nucleotides align to TRBD1. The CDR3 contains 14 residues. Germline V gene lookup returns CDR1 MDHEN and CDR2 SYDVKM. Unmatched junction bases numbered 4, after V lost 5 bases and J lost 3 bases. Here the CDR3 reads CASSRQGFTDTQYF. The CDR3 DNA follows: TGTGCCAGCAGTCGACAGGGGTTTACAGATACGCAGTATTTT.

This chain uses TRBV12-3 or TRBV12-4 with TRBJ2-1, with a weak D call TRBD2 (5 bases). The CDR3 sequence is 14 residues long. Trimming left V 6 bases short and J 6 bases short, with 15 bases between. The CDR3 protein is CASRADQGSNEQFF. CDR3 DNA sequence: TGTGCCAGCAGAGCGGACCAAGGGAGCAATGAGCAGTTCTTC.

The rearrangement joins TRBV27 to TRBJ2-2; D might be TRBD1 or TRBD2, each matching 5 bases. Trimming pared 3 bases from V and 1 base from J, leaving 9 bases between. Germline CDR1 is MNHEY and CDR2 is SMNVEV (reference sequence). The CDR3 is 15 amino acids. The CDR3 nucleotides are TGTGCCAGCAGTTTCGGGGCACTGAACACCGGGGAGCTGTTTTTT. This translates into CASSFGALNTGELFF.